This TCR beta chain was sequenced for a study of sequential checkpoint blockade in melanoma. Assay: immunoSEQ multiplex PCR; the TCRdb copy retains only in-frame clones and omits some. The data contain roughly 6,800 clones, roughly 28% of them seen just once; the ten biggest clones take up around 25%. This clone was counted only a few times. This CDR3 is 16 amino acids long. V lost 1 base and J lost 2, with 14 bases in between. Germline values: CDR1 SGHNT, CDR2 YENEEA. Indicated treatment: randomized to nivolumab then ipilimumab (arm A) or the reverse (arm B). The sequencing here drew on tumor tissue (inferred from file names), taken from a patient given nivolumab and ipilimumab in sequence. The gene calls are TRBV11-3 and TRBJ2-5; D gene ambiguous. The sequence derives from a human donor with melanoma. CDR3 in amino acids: CASSLVGPRNQETQYF. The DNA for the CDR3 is TGTGCCAGCAGCTTAGTAGGGCCCCGGAATCAAGAGACCCAGTACTTC. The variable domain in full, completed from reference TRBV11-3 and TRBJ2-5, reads EAGVVQSPRYKIIEKKQPVAFWCNPISGHNTLYWYLQNLGQGPELLIRYENEEAVDDSQLPKDRFSAERLKGVDSTLKIQPAELGDSAVYLCASSLVGPRNQETQYFGPGTRLLVL.